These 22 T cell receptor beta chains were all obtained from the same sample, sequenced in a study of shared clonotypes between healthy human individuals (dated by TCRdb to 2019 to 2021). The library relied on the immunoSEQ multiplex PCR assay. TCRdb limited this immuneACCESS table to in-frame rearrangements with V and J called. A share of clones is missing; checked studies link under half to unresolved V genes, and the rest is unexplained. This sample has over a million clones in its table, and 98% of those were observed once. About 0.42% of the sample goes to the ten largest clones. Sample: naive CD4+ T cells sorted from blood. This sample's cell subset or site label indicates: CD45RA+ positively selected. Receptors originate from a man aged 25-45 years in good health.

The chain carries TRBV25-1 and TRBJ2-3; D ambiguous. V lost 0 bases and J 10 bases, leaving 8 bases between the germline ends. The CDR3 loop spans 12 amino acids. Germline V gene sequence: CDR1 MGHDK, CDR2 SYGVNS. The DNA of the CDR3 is TGTGCCAGCAGTGAATATGGCGACTCGCAGTATTTT. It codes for CASSEYGDSQYF.

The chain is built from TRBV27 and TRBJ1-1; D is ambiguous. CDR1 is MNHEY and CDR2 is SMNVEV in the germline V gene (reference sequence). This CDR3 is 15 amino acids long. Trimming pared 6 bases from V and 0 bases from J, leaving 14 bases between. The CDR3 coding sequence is TGTGCCAGCAGGCCACGACGGACCATGAACACTGAAGCTTTCTTT. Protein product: CASRPRRTMNTEAFF.

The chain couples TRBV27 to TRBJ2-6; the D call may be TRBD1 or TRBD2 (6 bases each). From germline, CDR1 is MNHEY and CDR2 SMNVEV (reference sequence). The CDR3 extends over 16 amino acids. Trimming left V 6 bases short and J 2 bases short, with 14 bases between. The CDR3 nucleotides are TGTGCCAGCAGCCCGGGGGCGCGGACTGGGGCCAACGTCCTGACTTTC. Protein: CASSPGARTGANVLTF.

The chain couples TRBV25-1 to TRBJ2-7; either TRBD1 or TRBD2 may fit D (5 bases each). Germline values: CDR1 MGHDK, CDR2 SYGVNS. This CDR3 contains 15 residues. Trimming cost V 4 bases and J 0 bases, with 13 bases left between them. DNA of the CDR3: TGTGCCAGCAGTGGATTTGGGACGGACTCCTACGAGCAGTACTTC. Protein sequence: CASSGFGTDSYEQYF.

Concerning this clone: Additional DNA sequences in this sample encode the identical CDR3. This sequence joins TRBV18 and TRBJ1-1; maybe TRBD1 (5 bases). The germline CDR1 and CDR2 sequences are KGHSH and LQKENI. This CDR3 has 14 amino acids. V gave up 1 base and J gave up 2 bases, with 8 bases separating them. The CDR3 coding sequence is TGTGCCAGCTCACCACAACAGGTTAACACTGAAGCTTTCTTT. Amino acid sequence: CASSPQQVNTEAFF.

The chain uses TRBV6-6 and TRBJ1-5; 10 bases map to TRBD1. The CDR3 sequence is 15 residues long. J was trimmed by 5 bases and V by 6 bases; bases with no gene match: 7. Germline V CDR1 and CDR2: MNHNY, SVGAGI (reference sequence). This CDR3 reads CASSLGTGVHQPQHF. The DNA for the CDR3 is TGTGCCAGCAGCCTCGGGACAGGGGTGCATCAGCCCCAGCATTTT.

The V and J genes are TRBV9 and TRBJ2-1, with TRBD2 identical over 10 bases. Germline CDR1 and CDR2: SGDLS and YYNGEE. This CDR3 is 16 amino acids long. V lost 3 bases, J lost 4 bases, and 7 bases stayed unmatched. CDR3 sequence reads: CASSALTSGRYNEQFF. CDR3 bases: TGTGCCAGCAGCGCCCTGACTAGCGGGCGATACAATGAGCAGTTCTTC.

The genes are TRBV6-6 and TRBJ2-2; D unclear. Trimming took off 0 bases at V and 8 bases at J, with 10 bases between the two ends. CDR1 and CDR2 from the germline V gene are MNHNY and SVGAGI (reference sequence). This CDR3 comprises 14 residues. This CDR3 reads CASSYSLSVGELFF. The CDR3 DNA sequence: TGTGCCAGCAGTTACTCGTTGTCGGTGGGGGAGCTGTTTTTT.

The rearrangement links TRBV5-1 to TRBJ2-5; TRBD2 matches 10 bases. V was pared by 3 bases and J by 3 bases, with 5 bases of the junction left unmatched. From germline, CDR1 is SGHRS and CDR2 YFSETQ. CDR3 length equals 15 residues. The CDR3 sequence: CASSSTGLAEETQYF. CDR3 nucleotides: TGCGCCAGCAGCTCTACCGGACTAGCGGAAGAGACCCAGTACTTC.

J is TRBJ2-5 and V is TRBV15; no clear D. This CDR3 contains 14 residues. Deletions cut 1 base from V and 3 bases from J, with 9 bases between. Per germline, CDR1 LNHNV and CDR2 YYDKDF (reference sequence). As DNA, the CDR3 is TGTGCCACCAGCAGAGGGCGGACGGAAGAGACCCAGTACTTC. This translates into CATSRGRTEETQYF.

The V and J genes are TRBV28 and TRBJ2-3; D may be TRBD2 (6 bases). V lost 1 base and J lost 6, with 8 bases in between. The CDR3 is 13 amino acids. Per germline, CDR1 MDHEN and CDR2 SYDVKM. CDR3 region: CASSLFSGDTQYF. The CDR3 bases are TGTGCCAGCAGTTTATTCAGCGGGGATACGCAGTATTTT. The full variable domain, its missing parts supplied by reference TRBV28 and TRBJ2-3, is DVKVTQSSRYLVKRTGEKVFLECVQDMDHENMFWYRQDPGLGLRLIYFSYDVKMKEKGDIPEGYSVSREKKERFSLILESASTNQTSMYLCASSLFSGDTQYFGPGTRLTVL.

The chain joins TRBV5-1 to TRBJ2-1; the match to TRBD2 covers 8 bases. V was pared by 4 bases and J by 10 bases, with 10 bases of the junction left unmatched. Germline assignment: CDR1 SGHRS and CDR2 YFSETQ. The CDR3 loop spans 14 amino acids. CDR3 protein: CASSEPGLGSEQFF. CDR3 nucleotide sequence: TGCGCCAGCAGCGAACCGGGACTAGGTTCCGAGCAGTTCTTC.

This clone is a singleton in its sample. CDR3: CASSLGALPTGEQFF. CDR3 DNA sequence: TGTGCCAGCAGCTTAGGAGCTCTCCCCACAGGGGAGCAGTTCTTC. The chain joins TRBV11-1 to TRBJ2-1; TRBD1 is a possible D gene (6 bases). The germline V gene has CDR1 SGHAT and CDR2 FQDESV (reference sequence). The length of the CDR3 is 15 residues. Trimming shortened V by 1 base and J by 10 bases, and 17 bases separated the two germline ends. Based on the CDR3 plus reference TRBV11-1 and TRBJ2-1, the full variable domain is EAEVAQSPRYKITEKSQAVAFWCDPISGHATLYWYRQILGQGPELLVQFQDESVVDDSQLPKDRFSAERLKGVDSTLKIQPAELGDSAMYLCASSLGALPTGEQFFGPGTRLTVL.

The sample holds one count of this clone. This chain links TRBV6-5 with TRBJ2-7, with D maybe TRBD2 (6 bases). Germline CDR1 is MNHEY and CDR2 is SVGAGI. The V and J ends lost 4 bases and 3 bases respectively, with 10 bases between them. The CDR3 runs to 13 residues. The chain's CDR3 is CASSLGGRYEQYF. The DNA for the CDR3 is TGTGCCAGCAGTTTGGGGGGACGCTACGAGCAGTACTTC.

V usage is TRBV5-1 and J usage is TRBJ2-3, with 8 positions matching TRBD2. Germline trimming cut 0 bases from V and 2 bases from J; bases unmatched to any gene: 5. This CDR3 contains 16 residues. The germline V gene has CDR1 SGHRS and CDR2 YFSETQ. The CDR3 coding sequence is TGCGCCAGCAGCTTGGGTAGCGGGATATCCACAGATACGCAGTATTTT. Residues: CASSLGSGISTDTQYF. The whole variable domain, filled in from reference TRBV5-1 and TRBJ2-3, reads KAGVTQTPRYLIKTRGQQVTLSCSPISGHRSVSWYQQTPGQGLQFLFEYFSETQRNKGNFPGRFSGRQFSNSRSEMNVSTLELGDSALYLCASSLGSGISTDTQYFGPGTRLTVL.

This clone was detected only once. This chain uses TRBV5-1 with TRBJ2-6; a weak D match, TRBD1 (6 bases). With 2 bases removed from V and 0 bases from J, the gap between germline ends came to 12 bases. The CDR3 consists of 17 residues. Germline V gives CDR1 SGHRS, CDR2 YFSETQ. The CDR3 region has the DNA TGCGCCAGCAGCTTCAGGGGTCCAATCTCTGGGGCCAACGTCCTGACTTTC. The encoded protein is CASSFRGPISGANVLTF.

In nucleotides, the CDR3 is TGTGCCAGCAGTGTCACCGGGCAGCGGGATGGCTACACCTTC. Its protein product is CASSVTGQRDGYTF. The chain couples TRBV25-1 to TRBJ1-2; D remains ambiguous. The ends were cut back, 4 bases at V and 6 bases at J, with 15 bases in the middle. Per germline, CDR1 MGHDK and CDR2 SYGVNS. The CDR3 is 14 amino acids.

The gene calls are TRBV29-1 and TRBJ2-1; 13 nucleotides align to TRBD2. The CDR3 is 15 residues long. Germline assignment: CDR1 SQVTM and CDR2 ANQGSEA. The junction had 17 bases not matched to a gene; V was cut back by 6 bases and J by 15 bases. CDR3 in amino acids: CSVPLSGTSGKTGFF. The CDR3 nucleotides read TGCAGCGTCCCCCTGTCCGGGACTAGCGGGAAGACGGGGTTCTTC.

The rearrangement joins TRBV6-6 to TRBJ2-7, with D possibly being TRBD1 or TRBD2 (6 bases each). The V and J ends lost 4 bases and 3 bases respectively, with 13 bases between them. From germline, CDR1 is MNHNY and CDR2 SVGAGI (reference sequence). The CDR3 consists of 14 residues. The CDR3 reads CASSWQQGLYEQYF. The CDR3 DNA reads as TGTGCCAGCAGTTGGCAACAGGGACTCTACGAGCAGTACTTC.

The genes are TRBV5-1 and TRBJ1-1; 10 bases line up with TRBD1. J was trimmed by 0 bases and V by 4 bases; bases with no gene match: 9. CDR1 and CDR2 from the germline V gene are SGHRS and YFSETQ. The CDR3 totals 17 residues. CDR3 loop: CASSRGGTGVMNTEAFF. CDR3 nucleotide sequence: TGCGCCAGCAGCCGCGGTGGGACAGGGGTAATGAACACTGAAGCTTTCTTT.

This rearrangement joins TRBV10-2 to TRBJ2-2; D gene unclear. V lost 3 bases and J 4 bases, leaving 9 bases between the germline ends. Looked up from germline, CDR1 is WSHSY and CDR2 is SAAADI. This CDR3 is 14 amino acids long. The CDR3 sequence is CASSEVGSTGELFF. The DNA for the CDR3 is TGCGCCAGCAGTGAAGTGGGTAGCACCGGGGAGCTGTTTTTT.

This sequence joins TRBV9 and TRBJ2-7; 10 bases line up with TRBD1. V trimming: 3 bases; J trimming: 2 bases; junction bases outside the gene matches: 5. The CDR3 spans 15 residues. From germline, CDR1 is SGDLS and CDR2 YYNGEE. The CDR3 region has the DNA TGTGCCAGCAGCGCACGGGACAGGGGAACCTACGAGCAGTACTTC. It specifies CASSARDRGTYEQYF.